This T cell receptor beta chain was retrieved from a study of siplizumab effects on memory and regulatory T cells. Assay used: immunoSEQ multiplex PCR; TCRdb lists only in-frame clones, some missing. Of roughly 92,000 clones in the sample, around 94% were seen once. As regards this clone: No antigen is known for it.

Study findings and constraints: It seemed that naive T cells were more diverse than memory cells and were major contributors to the alloresponse. Roughly 75-97% of dividing CD4+ or CD8+ clones were without an attributable naive or memory phenotype.

CDR3 length equals 14 residues. V was trimmed by 6 bases and J by 9 bases, leaving 18 bases between them. Germline-derived CDR1 and CDR2 are SNHLY and FYNNEI. The chain combines TRBV2 with TRBJ1-5; D may be TRBD1 (6 bases). The sequence was obtained from a human donor in good health. The material sequenced was non-Treg CD4+ T cells sorted from blood. The CDR3 DNA is TGTGCCAGCAGGGCACAAGGGGGGACTAGGCCCCAGCATTTT. Amino acid sequence: CASRAQGGTRPQHF.